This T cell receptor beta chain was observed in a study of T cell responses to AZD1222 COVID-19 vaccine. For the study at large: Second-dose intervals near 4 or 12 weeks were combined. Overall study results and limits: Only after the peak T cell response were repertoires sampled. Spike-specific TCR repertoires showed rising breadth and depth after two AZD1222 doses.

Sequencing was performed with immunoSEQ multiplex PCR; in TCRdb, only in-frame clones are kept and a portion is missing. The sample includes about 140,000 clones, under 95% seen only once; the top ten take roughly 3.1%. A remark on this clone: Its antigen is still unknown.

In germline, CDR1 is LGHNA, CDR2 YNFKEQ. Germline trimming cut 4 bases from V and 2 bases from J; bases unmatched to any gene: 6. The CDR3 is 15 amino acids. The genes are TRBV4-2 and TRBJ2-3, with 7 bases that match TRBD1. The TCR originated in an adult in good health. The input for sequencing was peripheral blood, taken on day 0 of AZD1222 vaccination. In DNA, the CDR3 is TGTGCCAGCAGCCTACAGGGGCAAACCACAGATACGCAGTATTTT. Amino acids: CASSLQGQTTDTQYF.